A single sample is the source of the 27 T cell receptor beta chains below, sequenced in a study of blood T cell repertoires in COVID-19. TCRdb's table, derived via immunoSEQ multiplex PCR, lists solely in-frame clones and lacks some. Here the sample spans a few hundred thousand clones, around three quarters being singletons. Sequenced: peripheral blood. These receptors all stem from a woman aged 70-85 years with acute or convalescent COVID-19.

This chain uses TRBV7-9 with TRBJ2-5, with 11 bases identical to TRBD2. This CDR3 region has 14 residues. Looked up from germline, CDR1 is SEHNR and CDR2 is FQNEAQ (reference sequence). V shed 4 bases and J 4 bases; nucleotides not matched to a gene: 2. As DNA, the CDR3 is TGTGCCAGCAGCTCTAGCGGGGGGTCAGAGACCCAGTACTTC. It yields the protein CASSSSGGSETQYF.

The rearrangement links TRBV29-1 to TRBJ2-7; 9 bases map to TRBD2. Germline V gives CDR1 SQVTM, CDR2 ANQGSEA. The CDR3 spans 15 residues. Losses at the gene ends were 3 bases for V and 1 base for J; bases not matched to a gene: 7. In DNA, the CDR3 is TGCAGCGTTGAGAAGGGTAGCGGGGGTTCCTACGAGCAGTACTTC. Translating gives CSVEKGSGGSYEQYF.

This clone was observed a single time. The chain couples TRBV2 to TRBJ1-2; D possibly corresponds to TRBD1 (5 bases). This CDR3 has 13 amino acids. V was trimmed by 6 bases and J by 8 bases, leaving 16 bases between them. In germline, CDR1 is SNHLY, CDR2 FYNNEI. The CDR3 bases are TGTGCCAGCAGCCGGGACGGACTAAGAGGCTACACCTTC. Translating gives CASSRDGLRGYTF.

The rearrangement joins TRBV24-1 to TRBJ2-1, with 10 bases lining up with TRBD2. The CDR3 consists of 15 residues. CDR1 is KGHDR and CDR2 is SFDVKD in the germline V gene. The V segment lost 6 bases and the J segment 4 bases; nucleotides outside the gene matches: 5. The CDR3 region is CATSRTSGNYNEQFF. CDR3 DNA: TGTGCCACCAGTAGAACTAGCGGGAATTACAATGAGCAGTTCTTC.

The rearrangement links TRBV9 to TRBJ2-5, with D possibly TRBD1 on 5 matching bases. Trimming shortened V by 0 bases and J by 4 bases, and 10 bases separated the two germline ends. CDR3 length: 14 amino acids. Germline values: CDR1 SGDLS, CDR2 YYNGEE. The CDR3 sequence is CASSVGDSLETQYF. The CDR3 region has the DNA TGTGCCAGCAGCGTAGGAGACAGCCTAGAGACCCAGTACTTC. The full variable domain, completed using reference TRBV9 and TRBJ2-5, is DSGVTQTPKHLITATGQRVTLRCSPRSGDLSVYWYQQSLDQGLQFLIQYYNGEERAKGNILERFSAQQFPDLHSELNLSSLELGDSALYFCASSVGDSLETQYFGPGTRLLVL.

The chain combines TRBV5-8 with TRBJ2-5, with 8 bases lining up with TRBD2. Per germline, CDR1 SGHTS and CDR2 YDEGEE. The length of the CDR3 is 20 residues. The V segment lost 3 bases and the J segment 1 base; nucleotides outside the gene matches: 20. This chain's CDR3 is CASSYRRGGRSGYVQETQYF. The CDR3 coding sequence is TGTGCCAGCAGCTATCGACGGGGGGGCAGGTCGGGTTACGTCCAAGAGACCCAGTACTTC.

The rearrangement links TRBV7-6 to TRBJ2-3; maybe TRBD1 (6 bases). Trimming shortened V by 4 bases and J by 1 base, and 15 bases separated the two germline ends. CDR1 is SGHVS and CDR2 is FNYEAQ in the germline V gene. This CDR3 has 16 amino acids. The CDR3 spells CASSSPPGQRTDTQYF. CDR3 nucleotide sequence: TGTGCCAGCAGCTCACCCCCAGGACAGCGCACAGATACGCAGTATTTT.

This chain links TRBV7-2 with TRBJ2-5, with TRBD2 identical over 13 bases. The CDR3 runs to 15 residues. V was pared by 5 bases and J by 6 bases, with 6 bases of the junction left unmatched. Germline assignment: CDR1 SGHTA and CDR2 FQGNSA. The CDR3 loop is CASSARTSGRKTQYF. The DNA of the CDR3 is TGTGCCAGCAGCGCTAGGACTAGCGGGAGAAAGACCCAGTACTTC. Full variable domain (outside the CDR3, taken from reference TRBV7-2 and TRBJ2-5): GAGVSQSPSNKVTEKGKDVELRCDPISGHTALYWYRQSLGQGLEFLIYFQGNSAPDKSGLPSDRFSAERTGGSVSTLTIQRTQQEDSAVYLCASSARTSGRKTQYFGPGTRLLVL.

V usage is TRBV7-2 and J usage is TRBJ2-3; possibly TRBD2 for D (7 bases). CDR3 size: 17 residues. With 1 base removed from V and 4 bases from J, the gap between germline ends came to 18 bases. Germline V gives CDR1 SGHTA, CDR2 FQGNSA. The CDR3 region has the DNA TGTGCCAGCAGCTTAGGGAGGGGGGGCCGTATCCCAGATACGCAGTATTTT. This codes for CASSLGRGGRIPDTQYF.

The rearrangement links TRBV5-1 to TRBJ1-1; no firm D call. Germline V gene sequence: CDR1 SGHRS, CDR2 YFSETQ. The V end was cut by 0 bases, the J end by 4 bases, with 4 bases between. The CDR3 extends over 12 amino acids. The CDR3 DNA follows: TGCGCCAGCAGCTTGGGTAGCACTGAAGCTTTCTTT. As protein: CASSLGSTEAFF. Using reference TRBV5-1 and TRBJ1-1 for the parts outside the CDR3, the full variable domain is KAGVTQTPRYLIKTRGQQVTLSCSPISGHRSVSWYQQTPGQGLQFLFEYFSETQRNKGNFPGRFSGRQFSNSRSEMNVSTLELGDSALYLCASSLGSTEAFFGQGTRLTVV.

The chain couples TRBV9 to TRBJ1-3; D remains unclear. The length of the CDR3 is 14 residues. V was cut by 0 bases and J by 6 bases, with 10 bases left in between. Germline assignment: CDR1 SGDLS and CDR2 YYNGEE. CDR3 nucleotide sequence: TGTGCCAGCAGCGTAGGTTGGCAGGCAAACACCATATATTTT. This encodes CASSVGWQANTIYF.

The V gene is TRBV6-4, the J gene TRBJ2-2; D may be TRBD1 (5 bases). This CDR3 spans 17 amino acids. V lost 3 bases to trimming and J lost 1 base, with 15 bases between them. Germline CDR1 and CDR2: MRHNA and SNTAGT. CDR3 sequence (DNA): TGTGCCAGCAGTGAGGTTAAGGGGCAGGGGAACACCGGGGAGCTGTTTTTT. This sequence encodes CASSEVKGQGNTGELFF.

As to this clone: Different DNA sequences within this sample yield the same CDR3. The V gene is TRBV3-1 (or the pseudogene TRBV3-2), the J gene TRBJ1-5; D remains unclear. V gave up 0 bases and J gave up 2 bases, with 11 bases separating them. Germline CDR1 reads LGHDT; CDR2 reads YNNKEL (reference sequence). The CDR3 sequence is 16 residues long. The CDR3, as DNA: TGTGCCAGCAGCCAAGATGGAGGAAGGGGCAATCAGCCCCAGCATTTT. The encoded protein is CASSQDGGRGNQPQHF.

V gene TRBV10-3 combines with J gene TRBJ2-4; TRBD1 aligns across 7 bases. CDR1 and CDR2 (germline): ENHRY, SYGVKD. CDR3 length: 16 residues. V gave up 0 bases and J gave up 6 bases; unmatched junction bases: 8. Written as DNA, the CDR3 is TGTGCCATCAGTGAGTCGAGTCCGGCAGGGGGAAACATTCAGTACTTC. This codes for CAISESSPAGGNIQYF.

Only one count was recorded for this clone. The V gene is TRBV19, the J gene TRBJ2-5; D is undetermined. The ends were cut back, 3 bases at V and 0 bases at J, with 14 bases in the middle. The CDR3 consists of 16 residues. The germline V gene has CDR1 LNHDA and CDR2 SQIVND (reference sequence). The CDR3 DNA is TGTGCCAGTAGTATCCGCGGAGCATCGTACCAAGAGACCCAGTACTTC. Protein: CASSIRGASYQETQYF.

The V call is TRBV2, the J call TRBJ1-6; no reliable D call. V shed 3 bases and J shed 8 bases, with 11 bases lying between them. Germline lookup yields CDR1 SNHLY and CDR2 FYNNEI. The CDR3 loop spans 14 amino acids. The CDR3 loop is CASSDGGNYSPLHF. CDR3 nucleotides: TGTGCCAGCAGTGATGGAGGGAATTATTCACCCCTCCACTTT.

The V and J genes are TRBV4-1 and TRBJ2-3; no definite D call. The CDR3 contains 15 residues. The V gene lost 0 bases and the J gene lost 3 bases, with 10 bases spanning the gap. Germline V CDR1 and CDR2: MGHRA, YSYEKL. The CDR3 sequence is CASSQDLPRTDTQYF. In DNA, the CDR3 is TGCGCCAGCAGCCAAGATCTGCCGCGAACAGATACGCAGTATTTT.

The chain couples TRBV29-1 to TRBJ2-3; possible D gene TRBD1, 5 bases. Per the germline V gene, CDR1 is SQVTM and CDR2 is ANQGSEA. Trimming removed 3 bases at V and 1 base at J, with 11 bases between. The CDR3 sequence is 14 residues long. The CDR3 spells CSVDVPQGTDTQYF. The CDR3 region has the DNA TGCAGCGTTGACGTGCCACAGGGCACAGATACGCAGTATTTT.

This clone was counted once. Distinct nucleotide sequences in the sample also encode this CDR3. V is TRBV3-1 (or the pseudogene TRBV3-2) and J is TRBJ2-3; D remains unclear. This CDR3 region has 12 residues. Germline V gene data show CDR1 as LGHDT and CDR2 as YNNKEL (reference sequence). Trimming shortened V by 2 bases and J by 3 bases, and 3 bases separated the two germline ends. Written as DNA, the CDR3 is TGTGCCAGCAGCCAATCGACAGATACGCAGTATTTT. Its translation: CASSQSTDTQYF.

This clone showed up just a few times. The V and J genes are TRBV4-3 and TRBJ2-7; tentatively, D is TRBD1 (7 bases). V lost 0 bases, J lost 3 bases, and 15 bases lay in between. In germline, CDR1 is LGHNA, CDR2 YSLEER. The CDR3 contains 16 residues. The CDR3 region has the DNA TGCGCCAGCAGCCAAGATTACCAGGGGGGAGTCTACGAGCAGTACTTC. This translates into CASSQDYQGGVYEQYF.

The chain has TRBV9 and TRBJ2-2; the D gene is possibly TRBD1 (5 bases). V dropped 4 bases and J dropped 4 bases, with 14 bases sitting between them. The germline gives CDR1 SGDLS, CDR2 YYNGEE. This CDR3 contains 15 residues. The CDR3 protein is CASSYSGWGTGELFF. The CDR3 coding sequence is TGTGCCAGCAGCTATTCAGGGTGGGGCACCGGGGAGCTGTTTTTT.

The V and J genes are TRBV9 and TRBJ2-5; 15 nucleotides agree with TRBD2. CDR1 SGDLS and CDR2 YYNGEE come from the germline V gene. The CDR3 has 17 residues. The V and J ends lost 4 bases and 2 bases, in that order; junction bases with no gene match: 6. The CDR3: CASSTRTSGGAQETQYF. The CDR3 coding sequence is TGTGCCAGCAGCACTCGGACTAGCGGGGGGGCACAAGAGACCCAGTACTTC.

This clone has a handful of counts. The chain carries TRBV12-3 or TRBV12-4 and TRBJ1-1, with D uncertain. Trimming stripped 3 bases from V and 3 bases from J, with 5 bases between. The CDR3 extends over 12 amino acids. The CDR3, as DNA: TGTGCCAGCAGTTTCCCCTACACTGAAGCTTTCTTT. Translating gives CASSFPYTEAFF.

This rearrangement joins TRBV10-1 to TRBJ2-3; 8 nucleotides agree with TRBD2. The germline gives CDR1 WNHNN, CDR2 SYGVQD (reference sequence). CDR3 length: 17 residues. J gave up 5 bases and V 3 bases, and 13 bases lay outside the gene matches. The CDR3 nucleotides read TGCGCCAGCAGTGACCCCTCCAGAAGCGGGGGTAAAGATACGCAGTATTTT. This encodes CASSDPSRSGGKDTQYF.

The chain uses TRBV2 and TRBJ2-3; a possible D gene is TRBD2 (6 bases). The V gene's germline CDR1 is SNHLY and CDR2 FYNNEI. The ends were cut back, 4 bases at V and 0 bases at J, with 8 bases in the middle. This CDR3 spans 14 amino acids. This CDR3 is CASSAGDSTDTQYF. Here the CDR3 DNA reads TGTGCCAGCAGTGCGGGAGACAGCACAGATACGCAGTATTTT.

The rearrangement links TRBV5-1 to TRBJ2-7; D is possibly TRBD1 (6 bases). Per the germline V gene, CDR1 is SGHRS and CDR2 is YFSETQ. The V and J ends lost 6 bases and 0 bases respectively, with 16 bases between them. The CDR3 has 15 residues. The CDR3 loop is CASTKTAGDSYEQYF. CDR3 nucleotide sequence: TGCGCCAGCACCAAGACGGCAGGGGACTCCTACGAGCAGTACTTC. The variable domain in full, with the rest retrieved from reference TRBV5-1 and TRBJ2-7, is KAGVTQTPRYLIKTRGQQVTLSCSPISGHRSVSWYQQTPGQGLQFLFEYFSETQRNKGNFPGRFSGRQFSNSRSEMNVSTLELGDSALYLCASTKTAGDSYEQYFGPGTRLTVT.

The chain joins TRBV21-1 to TRBJ1-5; the table's TRBD1 call for D was not verified on the DNA. TRBV21-1 is noted as a pseudogene. The CDR3 runs 13 residues. CDR3 coding DNA: TGTGCCAGCAGCCCCAGGGGAGATCAGCCCCAGCATTTT. Protein product: CASSPRGDQPQHF.